One TCR beta chain is described in this entry. Its antigen is not known. V was pared by 6 bases and J by 3 bases, with 12 bases between. Looked up from germline, CDR1 is SQVTM and CDR2 is ANQGSEA. This CDR3 comprises 13 residues. The sample comes from a study of yellow fever vaccine responses in identical twins. Study outcomes and limitations: Twins showed a vaccine T cell response that reportedly seemed partly convergent, partly personalized.

TCRdb reprocessed the RT-PCR reads with MiXCR, giving one entry per CDR3 protein. The table has about 9,000 distinct CDR3 sequences, over 80% seen once. The specimen was T cells from blood (PBMCs), unsorted or a sorted subset (not recorded which), collected before or after yellow fever vaccination (not recorded which). The receptor was derived from a young woman who received the yellow fever vaccine. J is TRBJ1-5 and V is TRBV29-1; possible D gene TRBD1, 5 bases. CDR3 protein: CSVLGRDNQPQHF. For the CDR3, the DNA is TGCAGCGTCCTGGGACGGGACAATCAGCCCCAGCATTTT.